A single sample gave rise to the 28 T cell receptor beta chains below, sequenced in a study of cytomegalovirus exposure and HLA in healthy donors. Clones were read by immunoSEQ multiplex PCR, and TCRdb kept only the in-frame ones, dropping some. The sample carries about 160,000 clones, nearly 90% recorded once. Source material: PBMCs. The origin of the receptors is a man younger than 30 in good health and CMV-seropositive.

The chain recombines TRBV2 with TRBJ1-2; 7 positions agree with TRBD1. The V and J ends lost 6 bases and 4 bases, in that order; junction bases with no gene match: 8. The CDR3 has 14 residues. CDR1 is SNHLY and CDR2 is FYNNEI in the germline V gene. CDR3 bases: TGTGCCAGCAGGGGGGACAGTACCCTCTATGGCTACACCTTC. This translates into CASRGDSTLYGYTF.

The CDR3 DNA reads as TGCAGCTCAGGGACCGGAGGGTACAATGAGCAGTTCTTC. It is translated as CSSGTGGYNEQFF. V is TRBV29-1 and J is TRBJ2-1; a weak D match, TRBD2 (6 bases). Trimming cost V 8 bases and J 4 bases, with 15 bases left between them. In germline, CDR1 is SQVTM, CDR2 ANQGSEA. The CDR3 has 13 residues.

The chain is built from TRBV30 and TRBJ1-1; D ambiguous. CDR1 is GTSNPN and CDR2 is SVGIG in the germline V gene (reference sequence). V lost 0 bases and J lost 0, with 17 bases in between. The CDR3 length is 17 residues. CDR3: CAWSVTPLRVLNTEAFF. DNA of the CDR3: TGTGCCTGGAGTGTAACCCCCCTGAGGGTCTTGAACACTGAAGCTTTCTTT.

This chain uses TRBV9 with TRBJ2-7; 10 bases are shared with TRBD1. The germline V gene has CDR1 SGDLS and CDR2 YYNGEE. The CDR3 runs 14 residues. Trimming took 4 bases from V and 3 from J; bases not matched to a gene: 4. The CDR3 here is CASSFGTGDYEQYF. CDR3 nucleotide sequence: TGTGCCAGCAGCTTCGGGACAGGGGACTACGAGCAGTACTTC.

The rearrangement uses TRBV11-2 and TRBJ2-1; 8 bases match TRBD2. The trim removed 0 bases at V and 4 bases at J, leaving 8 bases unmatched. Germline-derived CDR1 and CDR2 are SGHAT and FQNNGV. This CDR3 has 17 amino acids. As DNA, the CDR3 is TGTGCCAGCAGCTTAGATCGAGCTAGCGGGTTATACAATGAGCAGTTCTTC. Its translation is CASSLDRASGLYNEQFF.

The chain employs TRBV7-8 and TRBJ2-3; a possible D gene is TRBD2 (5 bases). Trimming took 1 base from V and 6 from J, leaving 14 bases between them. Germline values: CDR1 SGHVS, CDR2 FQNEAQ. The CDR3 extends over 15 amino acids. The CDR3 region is CASSLEGRSLDTQYF. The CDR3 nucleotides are TGTGCCAGCAGCTTAGAAGGGAGAAGTTTGGATACGCAGTATTTT.

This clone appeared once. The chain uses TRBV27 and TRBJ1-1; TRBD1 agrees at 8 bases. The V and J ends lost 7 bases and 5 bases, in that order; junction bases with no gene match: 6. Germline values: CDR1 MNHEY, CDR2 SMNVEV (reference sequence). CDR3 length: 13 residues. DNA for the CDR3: TGTGCCAGCAACCAGGGGGCTGGGACTGAAGCTTTCTTT. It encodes CASNQGAGTEAFF.

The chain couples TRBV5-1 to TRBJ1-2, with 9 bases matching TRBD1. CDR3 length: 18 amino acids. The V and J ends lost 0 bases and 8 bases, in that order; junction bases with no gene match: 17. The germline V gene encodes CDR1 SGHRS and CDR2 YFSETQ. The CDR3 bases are TGCGCCAGCAGCTTGGATTTTGTAGTGGGACAGGGTTCATCCGGCTACACCTTC. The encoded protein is CASSLDFVVGQGSSGYTF.

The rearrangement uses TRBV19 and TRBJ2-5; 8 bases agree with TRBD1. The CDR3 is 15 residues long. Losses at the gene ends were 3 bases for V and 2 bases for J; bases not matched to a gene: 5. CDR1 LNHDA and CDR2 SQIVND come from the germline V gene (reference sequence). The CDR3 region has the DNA TGTGCCAGTAGTATTGAGACAGGGGCTCAAGAGACCCAGTACTTC. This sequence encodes CASSIETGAQETQYF. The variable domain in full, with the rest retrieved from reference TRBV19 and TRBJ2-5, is DGGITQSPKYLFRKEGQNVTLSCEQNLNHDAMYWYRQDPGQGLRLIYYSQIVNDFQKGDIAEGYSVSREKKESFPLTVTSAQKNPTAFYLCASSIETGAQETQYFGPGTRLLVL.

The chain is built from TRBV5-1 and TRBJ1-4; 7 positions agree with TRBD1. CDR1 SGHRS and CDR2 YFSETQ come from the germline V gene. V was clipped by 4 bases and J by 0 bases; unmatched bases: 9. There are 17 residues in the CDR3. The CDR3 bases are TGCGCCAGCAGCCTTCAATCAGGGGGAGCAACTAATGAAAAACTGTTTTTT. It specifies CASSLQSGGATNEKLFF.

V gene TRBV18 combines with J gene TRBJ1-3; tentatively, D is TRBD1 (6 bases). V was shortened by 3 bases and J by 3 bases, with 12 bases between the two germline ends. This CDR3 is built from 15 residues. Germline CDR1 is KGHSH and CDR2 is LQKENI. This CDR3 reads CASSPYRVFGNTIYF. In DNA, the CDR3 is TGTGCCAGCTCACCCTACAGGGTTTTTGGAAACACCATATATTTT.

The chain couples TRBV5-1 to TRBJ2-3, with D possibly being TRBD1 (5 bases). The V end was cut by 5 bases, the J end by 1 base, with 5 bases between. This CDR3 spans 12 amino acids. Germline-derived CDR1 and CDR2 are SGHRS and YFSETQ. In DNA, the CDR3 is TGCGCCAGCAGACAGGGCACAGATACGCAGTATTTT. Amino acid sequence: CASRQGTDTQYF.

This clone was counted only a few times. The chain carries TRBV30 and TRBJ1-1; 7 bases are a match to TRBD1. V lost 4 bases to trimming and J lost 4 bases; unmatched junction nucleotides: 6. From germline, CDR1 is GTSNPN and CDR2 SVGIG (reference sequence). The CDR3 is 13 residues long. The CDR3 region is CAWKTGSGTEAFF. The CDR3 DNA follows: TGTGCCTGGAAGACAGGGAGTGGCACTGAAGCTTTCTTT.

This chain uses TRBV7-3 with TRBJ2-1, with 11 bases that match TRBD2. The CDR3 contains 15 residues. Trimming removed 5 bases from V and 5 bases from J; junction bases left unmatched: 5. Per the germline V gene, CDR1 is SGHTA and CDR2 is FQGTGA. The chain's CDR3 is CASSLELAGDNEQFF. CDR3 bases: TGTGCCAGCAGCCTAGAACTAGCGGGGGACAATGAGCAGTTCTTC.

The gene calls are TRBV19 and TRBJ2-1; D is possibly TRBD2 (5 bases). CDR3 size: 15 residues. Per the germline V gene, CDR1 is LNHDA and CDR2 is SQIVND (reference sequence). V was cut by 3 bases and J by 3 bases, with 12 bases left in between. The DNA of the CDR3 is TGTGCCAGTAGTATCATCGGGAATAACTACAATGAGCAGTTCTTC. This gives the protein CASSIIGNNYNEQFF.

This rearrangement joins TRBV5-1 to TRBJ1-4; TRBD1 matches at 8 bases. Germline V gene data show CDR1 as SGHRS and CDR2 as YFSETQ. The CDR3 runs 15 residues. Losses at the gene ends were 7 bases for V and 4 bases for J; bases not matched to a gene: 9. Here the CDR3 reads CASGQGPPGNEKLFF. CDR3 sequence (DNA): TGCGCCAGCGGACAGGGACCGCCGGGTAATGAAAAACTGTTTTTT.

In DNA, the CDR3 is TGTGCCAGCAGTGGCGGTCCCAACGACAATGAGCAGTTCTTC. Residues: CASSGGPNDNEQFF. This chain uses TRBV6-4 with TRBJ2-1, with no clear D. Trimming shortened V by 4 bases and J by 5 bases, and 12 bases separated the two germline ends. The CDR3 is made up of 14 amino acids. The V gene's germline CDR1 is MRHNA and CDR2 SNTAGT.

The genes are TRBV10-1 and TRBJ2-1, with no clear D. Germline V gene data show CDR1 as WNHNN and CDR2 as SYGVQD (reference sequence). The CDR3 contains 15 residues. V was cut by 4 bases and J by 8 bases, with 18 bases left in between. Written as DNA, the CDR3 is TGCGCCAGCAGTGGTTGTCCTAACGGTCGGGATGAGCAGTTCTTC. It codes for CASSGCPNGRDEQFF.

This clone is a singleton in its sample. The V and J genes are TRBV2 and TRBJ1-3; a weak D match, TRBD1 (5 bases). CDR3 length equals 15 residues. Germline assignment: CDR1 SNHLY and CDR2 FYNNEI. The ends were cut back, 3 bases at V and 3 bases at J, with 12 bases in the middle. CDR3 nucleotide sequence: TGTGCCAGCAGTGACGCAGGGTCGTTTGGAAACACCATATATTTT. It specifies CASSDAGSFGNTIYF.

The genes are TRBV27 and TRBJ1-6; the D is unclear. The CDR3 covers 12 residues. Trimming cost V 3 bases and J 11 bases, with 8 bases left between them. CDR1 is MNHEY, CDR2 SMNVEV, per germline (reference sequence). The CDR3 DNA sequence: TGTGCCAGCAGTTTTCCCGGGGCACCCCTCCACTTT. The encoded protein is CASSFPGAPLHF.

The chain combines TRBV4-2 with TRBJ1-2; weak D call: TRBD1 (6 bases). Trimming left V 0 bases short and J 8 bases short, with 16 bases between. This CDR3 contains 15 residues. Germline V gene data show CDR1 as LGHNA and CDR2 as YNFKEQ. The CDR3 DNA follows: TGTGCCAGCAGCCAAGATCGCACAGGGAATCGAGGCTACACCTTC. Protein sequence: CASSQDRTGNRGYTF.

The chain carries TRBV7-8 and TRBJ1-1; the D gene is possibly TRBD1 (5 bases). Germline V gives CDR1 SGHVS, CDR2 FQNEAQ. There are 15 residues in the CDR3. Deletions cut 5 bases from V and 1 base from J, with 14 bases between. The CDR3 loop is CASSPRPDRNTEAFF. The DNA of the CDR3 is TGTGCCAGCAGCCCTCGCCCTGACAGGAACACTGAAGCTTTCTTT.

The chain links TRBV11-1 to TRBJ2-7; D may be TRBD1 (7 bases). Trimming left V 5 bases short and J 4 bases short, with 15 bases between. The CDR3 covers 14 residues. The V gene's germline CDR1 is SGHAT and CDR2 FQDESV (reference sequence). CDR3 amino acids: CASSRRQGGYEQYF. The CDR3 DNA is TGTGCCAGCAGCCGCCGACAGGGAGGATACGAGCAGTACTTC.

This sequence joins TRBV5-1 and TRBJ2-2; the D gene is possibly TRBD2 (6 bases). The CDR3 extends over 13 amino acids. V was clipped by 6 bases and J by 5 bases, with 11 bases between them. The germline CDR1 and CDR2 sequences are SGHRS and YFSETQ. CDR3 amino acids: CASKTRSTGELFF. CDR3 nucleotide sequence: TGCGCCAGCAAGACTAGATCGACCGGGGAGCTGTTTTTT.

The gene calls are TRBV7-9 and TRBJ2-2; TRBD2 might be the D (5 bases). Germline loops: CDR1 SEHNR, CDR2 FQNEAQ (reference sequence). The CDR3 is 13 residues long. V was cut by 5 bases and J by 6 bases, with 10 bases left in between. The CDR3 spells CASSPERAGELFF. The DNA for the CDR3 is TGTGCCAGCAGCCCAGAGAGGGCCGGGGAGCTGTTTTTT.

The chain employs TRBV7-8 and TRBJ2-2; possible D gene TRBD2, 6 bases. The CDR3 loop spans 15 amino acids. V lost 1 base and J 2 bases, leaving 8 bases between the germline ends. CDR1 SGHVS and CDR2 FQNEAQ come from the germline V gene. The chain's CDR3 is CASSLVLANTGELFF. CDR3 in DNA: TGTGCCAGCAGCTTAGTACTAGCCAACACCGGGGAGCTGTTTTTT.

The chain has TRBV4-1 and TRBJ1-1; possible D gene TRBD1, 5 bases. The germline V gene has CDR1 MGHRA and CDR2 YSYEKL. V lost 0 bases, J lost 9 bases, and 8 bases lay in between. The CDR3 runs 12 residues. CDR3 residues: CASSQDRVKAFF. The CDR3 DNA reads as TGCGCCAGCAGCCAAGACAGGGTGAAAGCTTTCTTT.

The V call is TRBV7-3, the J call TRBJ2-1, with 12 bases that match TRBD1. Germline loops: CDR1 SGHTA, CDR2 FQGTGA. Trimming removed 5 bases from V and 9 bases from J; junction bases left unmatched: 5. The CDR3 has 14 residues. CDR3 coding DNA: TGTGCCAGCAGCACCGGGACAGGGGGCACTGAGCAGTTCTTC. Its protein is CASSTGTGGTEQFF.